The entry below gives a single T cell receptor (beta chain) sequence along with its context. Antigen: not known. This specimen comes from a study of cytotoxic CD8 clonotypes in ibrutinib-treated CLL. The CDR3 has 12 residues. Germline values: CDR1 SGHVS, CDR2 FNYEAQ. V dropped 5 bases and J dropped 7 bases, with 8 bases sitting between them. Overall study results and limits: Public clonotypes, rarely seen, contracted or held steady on treatment.

Sequencing sought depths of 1 in 200,000 to 1 in 1 million T cells. Some clones are missing from TCRdb's copy, which holds only in-frame ones; the method was immunoSEQ multiplex PCR. The repertoire holds 43,000 or so clones, 50% to 80% seen once, with roughly a fifth in the top ten. Sequences were derived from PBMCs, sampled after 24 months of ibrutinib treatment. The chain is built from TRBV7-6 and TRBJ1-4; D unclear. This receptor was identified in a human donor with chronic lymphocytic leukemia. The CDR3 loop reads CASSPRAEKLFF. In DNA form, the CDR3 reads TGTGCCAGCAGCCCCCGGGCTGAAAAACTGTTTTTT. The variable domain in full, completed from reference TRBV7-6 and TRBJ1-4, reads GAGVSQSPRYKVTKRGQDVALRCDPISGHVSLYWYRQALGQGPEFLTYFNYEAQQDKSGLPNDRFSAERPEGSISTLTIQRTEQRDSAMYRCASSPRAEKLFFGSGTQLSVL.